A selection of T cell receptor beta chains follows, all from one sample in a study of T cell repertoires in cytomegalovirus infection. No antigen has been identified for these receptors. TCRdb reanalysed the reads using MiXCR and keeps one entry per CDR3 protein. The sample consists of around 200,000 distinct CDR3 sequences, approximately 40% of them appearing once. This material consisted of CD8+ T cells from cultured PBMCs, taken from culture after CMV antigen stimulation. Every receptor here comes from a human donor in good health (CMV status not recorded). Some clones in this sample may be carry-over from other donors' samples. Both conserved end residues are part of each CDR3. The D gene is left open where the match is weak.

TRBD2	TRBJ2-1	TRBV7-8	CASSSRSGTSGRYNEQFF
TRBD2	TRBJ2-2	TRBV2	CAIFAREVPTGELFF
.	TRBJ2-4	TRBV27	CASSLSAQGRYIQYF
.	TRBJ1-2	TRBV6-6	CASSLPGQVMDGYTF
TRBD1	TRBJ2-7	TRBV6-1	CASSETGGSFYEQYF
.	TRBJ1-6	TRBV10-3	CAISEEGAGLGSPLHF
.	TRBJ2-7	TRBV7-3	CASSLVGGNEQYF
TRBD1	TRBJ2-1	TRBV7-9	CASSPRQGANEQFF
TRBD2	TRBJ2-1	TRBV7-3	CASSFQTSGLSSYNEQFF
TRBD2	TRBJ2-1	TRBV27	CASSPGTSGIDEQFF
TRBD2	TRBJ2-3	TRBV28	CASSPRLAGYDTQYF
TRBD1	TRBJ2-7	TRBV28	CASSRTGGASYEQYF
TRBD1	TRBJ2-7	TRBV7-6	CASSTRTDRDYEQYF
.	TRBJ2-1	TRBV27	CASSNGRGLYGNEQFF
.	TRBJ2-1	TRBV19	CASKVGGPYNEQFF
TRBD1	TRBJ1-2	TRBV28	CASRSRRTGRYGYTF
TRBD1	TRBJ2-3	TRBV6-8	CASRGQVSTDTQYF
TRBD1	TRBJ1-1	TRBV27	CASSPMRGQGVAEAFF
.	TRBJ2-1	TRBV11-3	CASSLGADYNEQFF
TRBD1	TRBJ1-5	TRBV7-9	CASSSGTEDQPQHF
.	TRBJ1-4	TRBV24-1	CATSDLRDTGTNEKLFF
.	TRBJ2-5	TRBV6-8	CASSSPRLSSEETQYF
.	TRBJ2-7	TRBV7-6	CASSLESSATYEQYF
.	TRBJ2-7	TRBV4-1	CASSQDGTGLGNSEQYF
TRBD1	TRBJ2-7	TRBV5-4	CASNRDRSYEQYF
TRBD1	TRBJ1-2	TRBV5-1	CASSWDRSNYGYTF
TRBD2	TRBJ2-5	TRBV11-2	CASSSRLAVSQETQYF
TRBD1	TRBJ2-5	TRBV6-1	CASTKIDREGETQYF
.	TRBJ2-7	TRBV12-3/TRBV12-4	CASSFPDRLYEQYF
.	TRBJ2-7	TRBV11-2	CASSLGDSDYEQYF
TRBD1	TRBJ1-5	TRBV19	CASIPGQGYSNQPQHF
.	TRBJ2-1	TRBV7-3	CASSLRQGQEREQFF
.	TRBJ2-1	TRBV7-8	CASSLRRQGHNEQFF
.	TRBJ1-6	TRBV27	CASSSGGDSPLHF
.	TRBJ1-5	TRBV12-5	CASGLDTHQPQHF
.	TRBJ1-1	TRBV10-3	CAISERSAGNTEAFF
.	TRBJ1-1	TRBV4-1	CASSQGRMNTEAFF
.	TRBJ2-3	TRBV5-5	CASSFAGSTDTQYF
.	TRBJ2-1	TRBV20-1	CSARALGTVTSSYNEQFF
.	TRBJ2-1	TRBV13	CASTPRGGKKGSEQFF
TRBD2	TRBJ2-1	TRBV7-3	CASSLTTRAGAQGNEQFF
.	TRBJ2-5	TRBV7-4	CAITSSGLYNRAQYF
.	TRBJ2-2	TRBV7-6	CASSPGVKTGELFF
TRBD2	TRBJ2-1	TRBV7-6	CASSQTVAGRGEQFF
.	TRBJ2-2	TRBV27	CASSLSPRAGELFF
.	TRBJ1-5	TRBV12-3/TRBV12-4	CASSRQGSNQPQHF